Listed here are 26 T cell receptor beta chains from one sample, sequenced in a study of blood T cell repertoires in COVID-19. The table came from immunoSEQ multiplex PCR; TCRdb's copy has only in-frame clones and leaves some out. The sample yields roughly 65,000 clones, roughly 80% seen once. The sample taken for sequencing was peripheral blood. Receptors were obtained from a man aged 60 to 75 with acute or convalescent COVID-19.

The chain couples TRBV4-2 to TRBJ2-1; 11 bases align to TRBD2. The CDR3 spans 16 residues. V trimming: 1 base; J trimming: 4 bases; junction bases outside the gene matches: 3. In germline, CDR1 is LGHNA, CDR2 YNFKEQ. CDR3 DNA: TGTGCCAGCAGCCAAGTGGGACTAGCGGAGTACAATGAGCAGTTCTTC. Amino acids: CASSQVGLAEYNEQFF.

The V and J genes are TRBV13 and TRBJ2-7; 11 bases fit TRBD1. Germline V gene lookup returns CDR1 PRHDT and CDR2 FYEKMQ (reference sequence). V shed 4 bases, J shed 4 bases, and the junction held 6 bases outside the gene matches. The CDR3 is made up of 15 amino acids. The CDR3 coding sequence is TGTGCCAGCAGCTACGGACAGGGGGCGCTTTACGAGCAGTACTTC. It is translated as CASSYGQGALYEQYF.

The rearrangement joins TRBV30 to TRBJ1-3, with D maybe TRBD1 (5 bases). The length of the CDR3 is 15 residues. From germline, CDR1 is GTSNPN and CDR2 SVGIG (reference sequence). Trimming removed 0 bases from V and 5 bases from J, with 14 bases in between. CDR3 bases: TGTGCCTGGAGTGTTGGTACAGGTCTTAGAAACACCATATATTTT. Translating gives CAWSVGTGLRNTIYF.

This rearrangement joins TRBV6-6 to TRBJ2-3; 7 positions match TRBD1. Germline loops: CDR1 MNHNY, CDR2 SVGAGI (reference sequence). After removal of 6 bases from V and 4 bases from J, the junction contained 4 bases not matched to a gene. This CDR3 has 13 amino acids. Here the CDR3 reads CASSGQAPDTQYF. The CDR3 DNA is TGTGCCAGCAGCGGACAGGCACCAGATACGCAGTATTTT.

This chain uses TRBV7-2 with TRBJ2-7; maybe TRBD1 (5 bases). The V and J ends lost 6 bases and 3 bases respectively, with 9 bases between them. CDR3 size: 12 residues. The V gene's germline CDR1 is SGHTA and CDR2 FQGNSA. Here the CDR3 DNA reads TGTGCCAGCAGAAACAGGAACTACGAGCAGTACTTC. Amino acids: CASRNRNYEQYF.

This sequence joins TRBV4-1 and TRBJ2-2; 11 bases agree with TRBD2. CDR3 length equals 16 residues. In germline, CDR1 is MGHRA, CDR2 YSYEKL. The junction had 2 bases not matched to a gene; V was cut back by 2 bases and J by 3 bases. Here the CDR3 reads CASSQIAGGDTGELFF. For the CDR3, the DNA is TGCGCCAGCAGCCAAATAGCGGGGGGGGACACCGGGGAGCTGTTTTTT.

DNA for the CDR3: TGTGCCAGCAGCTTGAAAGGGGGCTACTCTGGAAACACCATATATTTT. Encoded protein: CASSLKGGYSGNTIYF. The chain combines TRBV5-4 with TRBJ1-3, with TRBD1 matching 7 bases. The germline V gene has CDR1 SGHNT and CDR2 YYREEE (reference sequence). The CDR3 sequence is 16 residues long. V trimming: 1 base; J trimming: 0 bases; junction bases outside the gene matches: 4. Combining the CDR3 with reference TRBV5-4 and TRBJ1-3 gives the whole variable domain ETGVTQSPTHLIKTRGQQVTLRCSSQSGHNTVSWYQQALGQGPQFIFQYYREEENGRGNFPPRFSGLQFPNYSSELNVNALELDDSALYLCASSLKGGYSGNTIYFGEGSWLTVV.

The V and J genes are TRBV5-1 and TRBJ1-1; D is possibly TRBD1 (6 bases). Germline values: CDR1 SGHRS, CDR2 YFSETQ. The CDR3 consists of 14 residues. The V and J ends lost 6 bases and 2 bases respectively, with 14 bases between them. The CDR3 protein is CASIQGMGNTEAFF. DNA for the CDR3: TGCGCCAGCATTCAGGGGATGGGAAACACTGAAGCTTTCTTT.

The chain uses TRBV19 and TRBJ1-1; no reliable D call. The CDR3 loop spans 14 amino acids. The V end was cut by 3 bases, the J end by 0 bases, with 8 bases between. Germline lookup yields CDR1 LNHDA and CDR2 SQIVND (reference sequence). CDR3 DNA sequence: TGTGCCAGTAGTATTCAACAGCTGAACACTGAAGCTTTCTTT. Encoded protein: CASSIQQLNTEAFF.

This clone was seen a handful of times. The chain employs TRBV6-5 and TRBJ1-2; D possibly corresponds to TRBD1 (5 bases). Trimming removed 4 bases at V and 0 bases at J, with 15 bases between. The CDR3 is 16 amino acids. CDR1 MNHEY and CDR2 SVGAGI come from the germline V gene. CDR3: CASSSTAGTPNYGYTF. CDR3 bases: TGTGCCAGCAGTTCAACCGCAGGGACTCCTAACTATGGCTACACCTTC.

The rearrangement links TRBV5-1 to TRBJ1-2, with unresolved D. V was shortened by 1 base and J by 3 bases, with 10 bases between the two germline ends. Germline CDR1 reads SGHRS; CDR2 reads YFSETQ. The CDR3 has 14 residues. The CDR3 here is CASSLQASDYGYTF. The DNA of the CDR3 is TGCGCCAGCAGCTTGCAGGCGTCGGACTATGGCTACACCTTC.

The chain recombines TRBV9 with TRBJ2-4, with TRBD1 identical over 7 bases. J gave up 2 bases and V 4 bases, and 6 bases lay outside the gene matches. The CDR3 runs 15 residues. The germline CDR1 and CDR2 sequences are SGDLS and YYNGEE. The CDR3: CASSPLGQTKNIQYF. The CDR3 coding sequence is TGTGCCAGCAGCCCCTTGGGACAGACCAAAAACATTCAGTACTTC.

This clone was found once. V and J are TRBV7-2 and TRBJ2-7; D gene uncertain. The CDR3 contains 14 residues. Germline CDR1 and CDR2: SGHTA and FQGNSA. V gave up 0 bases and J gave up 2 bases, with 8 bases separating them. CDR3: CASSLAGRTYEQYF. Here the CDR3 DNA reads TGTGCCAGCAGCTTAGCGGGCAGGACCTACGAGCAGTACTTC.

The genes are TRBV18 and TRBJ2-5; TRBD2 might be the D (6 bases). This CDR3 comprises 15 residues. The germline V gene has CDR1 KGHSH and CDR2 LQKENI. Trimming took 3 bases from V and 3 from J, leaving 14 bases between them. DNA for the CDR3: TGTGCCAGCTCACCGCCATCGGGGGTAGAAGAGACCCAGTACTTC. This encodes CASSPPSGVEETQYF. The whole variable domain, filled in from reference TRBV18 and TRBJ2-5, reads NAGVMQNPRHLVRRRGQEARLRCSPMKGHSHVYWYRQLPEEGLKFMVYLQKENIIDESGMPKERFSAEFPKEGPSILRIQQVVRGDSAAYFCASSPPSGVEETQYFGPGTRLLVL.

The chain is built from TRBV5-1 and TRBJ2-5, with a tentative D call TRBD1 (6 bases). The CDR3 spans 13 residues. CDR1 is SGHRS and CDR2 is YFSETQ in the germline V gene. V lost 1 base to trimming and J lost 5 bases, with 9 bases between them. The DNA of the CDR3 is TGCGCCAGCAGCTTGCCAGGGGCTGAGACCCAGTACTTC. Amino acid sequence: CASSLPGAETQYF.

The CDR3 sequence is CASSPRLMNTEAFF. CDR3 in DNA: TGCGCCAGCAGCCCTAGGTTGATGAACACTGAAGCTTTCTTT. This chain connects TRBV5-1 to TRBJ1-1; D unclear. Germline-derived CDR1 and CDR2 are SGHRS and YFSETQ. This CDR3 is built from 14 residues. Trimming stripped 4 bases from V and 0 bases from J, with 10 bases between.

The chain links TRBV29-1 to TRBJ1-5; D gene unclear. The V and J ends lost 1 base and 7 bases respectively, with 14 bases between them. CDR3 length: 14 amino acids. Germline-derived CDR1 and CDR2 are SQVTM and ANQGSEA. CDR3 sequence (DNA): TGCAGCGTTGAAGGTGAAGGGTGGGAGCAGCCCCAGCATTTT. Translation: CSVEGEGWEQPQHF. Full variable domain (rest looked up from reference TRBV29-1 and TRBJ1-5): SAVISQKPSRDICQRGTSLTIQCQVDSQVTMMFWYRQQPGQSLTLIATANQGSEATYESGFVIDKFPISRPNLTFSTLTVSNMSPEDSSIYLCSVEGEGWEQPQHFGDGTRLSIL.

The chain links TRBV5-1 to TRBJ2-2; TRBD1 is a possible D gene (5 bases). Trimming cost V 1 base and J 7 bases, with 8 bases left between them. Looked up from germline, CDR1 is SGHRS and CDR2 is YFSETQ. The CDR3 spans 13 residues. The CDR3, as DNA: TGCGCCAGCAGCTTGCAGGGCGGCGGGGAGCTGTTTTTT. Translating gives CASSLQGGGELFF. Complete variable domain (other parts from reference TRBV5-1 and TRBJ2-2): KAGVTQTPRYLIKTRGQQVTLSCSPISGHRSVSWYQQTPGQGLQFLFEYFSETQRNKGNFPGRFSGRQFSNSRSEMNVSTLELGDSALYLCASSLQGGGELFFGEGSRLTVL.

As to this clone: The same CDR3 arises from other DNA sequences in this sample as well. The rearrangement joins TRBV5-1 to TRBJ1-2; 11 bases fit TRBD1. The CDR3 has 14 residues. Germline values: CDR1 SGHRS, CDR2 YFSETQ. With V trimmed by 3 bases and J by 7 bases, 5 bases remained unmatched. The CDR3 coding sequence is TGCGCCAGCAGCTCCGGGACAGGGGGTTTTGGCTACACCTTC. As protein: CASSSGTGGFGYTF.

A single count supports this clone. The CDR3 coding sequence is TGTGCCAGCAGTTACTGTGAGGGAGGAAATCAGCCCCAGCATTTT. Its translation is CASSYCEGGNQPQHF. The genes are TRBV6-5 and TRBJ1-5; no clear D. The CDR3 is made up of 15 amino acids. Germline assignment: CDR1 MNHEY and CDR2 SVGAGI. V lost 1 base, J lost 4 bases, and 11 bases lay in between.

The genes are TRBV5-8 and TRBJ2-2, with 12 bases that match TRBD2. Trimming removed 3 bases from V and 3 bases from J; junction bases left unmatched: 3. Germline V gene sequence: CDR1 SGHTS, CDR2 YDEGEE. This CDR3 contains 16 residues. CDR3 residues: CASSSSGGADTGELFF. CDR3 in DNA: TGTGCCAGCAGCTCTAGCGGGGGGGCCGACACCGGGGAGCTGTTTTTT.

Turning to this clone: The junction differs from germline at one of its ends, possibly a read error. The chain employs TRBV2 and TRBJ1-1; D is perhaps TRBD1 (6 bases). Germline assignment: CDR1 SNHLY and CDR2 FYNNEI. The CDR3 extends over 10 amino acids. Here the CDR3 reads CASRITGTSF. The CDR3 coding sequence is TGTGCCAGCAGAATAACCGGGACAAGCTTT.

The V and J genes are TRBV3-1 (or the pseudogene TRBV3-2) and TRBJ2-1; the D gene is possibly TRBD1 (6 bases). Germline V gives CDR1 LGHDT, CDR2 YNNKEL (reference sequence). The CDR3 spans 17 residues. Trimming pared 0 bases from V and 9 bases from J, leaving 21 bases between. CDR3 in amino acids: CASSQETGPRGWGEQFF. The DNA for the CDR3 is TGTGCCAGCAGCCAAGAAACAGGCCCTAGGGGGTGGGGTGAGCAGTTCTTC.

The chain employs TRBV25-1 and TRBJ1-6, with D perhaps matching TRBD1 (6 bases). Germline CDR1 is MGHDK and CDR2 is SYGVNS. The germline V and J ends were trimmed by 10 bases and 14 bases, with 24 bases remaining between them. This CDR3 region has 14 residues. The CDR3 here is CATIGAGFRQALHF. DNA for the CDR3: TGTGCCACCATTGGAGCAGGTTTTCGACAGGCCCTCCACTTT.

The rearrangement uses TRBV29-1 and TRBJ1-5, with 8 bases matching TRBD1. The CDR3 is 13 amino acids. With 4 bases clipped from V and 6 bases from J, the junction kept 5 bases outside the gene matches. Germline V CDR1 and CDR2: SQVTM, ANQGSEA. CDR3 region: CSVGQGMGQPQHF. The CDR3 region has the DNA TGCAGCGTTGGACAGGGGATGGGTCAGCCCCAGCATTTT. Filled out from reference TRBV29-1 and TRBJ1-5, the complete variable domain reads SAVISQKPSRDICQRGTSLTIQCQVDSQVTMMFWYRQQPGQSLTLIATANQGSEATYESGFVIDKFPISRPNLTFSTLTVSNMSPEDSSIYLCSVGQGMGQPQHFGDGTRLSIL.

The chain has TRBV6-1 and TRBJ2-5, with D maybe TRBD2 (6 bases). V shed 1 base and J shed 6 bases, with 27 bases lying between them. The CDR3 contains 19 residues. Germline CDR1 is MNHNS and CDR2 is SASEGT. The CDR3 spells CASSEEDVAGTGVGKTQYF. DNA for the CDR3: TGTGCCAGCAGTGAAGAAGACGTCGCCGGGACGGGAGTTGGAAAGACCCAGTACTTC.